These T cell receptor beta chains were read from a single sample in a study of Graves' ophthalmopathy and Graves' hyperthyroidism. TCRdb reanalysed the multiplex PCR reads using MiXCR and keeps one entry per CDR3 protein. In the table there are a few hundred thousand distinct CDR3 sequences, 17% of which are singletons. The sample consisted of peripheral blood. Source of these receptors: an adult man with Graves' ophthalmopathy. CDR3s include the opening cysteine and the closing phenylalanine or tryptophan. The order of the fields is V gene, J gene, D gene, clone size, CDR3 length, CDR3 DNA, CDR3 protein. A D gene is named only where the DNA matches it firmly. Clone size is shown for a subset of rows, as once, few, many or a class of expanded clone.

V: TRBV12-3/TRBV12-4
J: TRBJ1-4
D: TRBD1
size: many
length: 15
DNA: TGTGCCAGCAGTTTGGCGTCAGGGGGAGGTGAAAAACTGTTTTTT
CDR3: CASSLASGGGEKLFF

V: TRBV3-1
J: TRBJ1-5
D: -
size: many
length: 13
DNA: TGTGCCAGCAGCCAAGTGCAGGATCAGCCCCAGCATTTT
CDR3: CASSQVQDQPQHF

V: TRBV7-3
J: TRBJ2-2
D: -
size: many
length: 17
DNA: TGTGCCAGCAGCTTGGGTCGCCTCCACTCGAACACCGGGGAGCTGTTTTTT
CDR3: CASSLGRLHSNTGELFF

V: TRBV10-3
J: TRBJ1-2
D: TRBD1
size: many
length: 13
DNA: TGTGCCATTACCGGGACAGAGCGTGATGGCTACACCTTC
CDR3: CAITGTERDGYTF

V: TRBV6-1
J: TRBJ1-2
D: TRBD1
size: -
length: 13
DNA: TGTGCCAGCAGTGCAGGGGGCAGGGATGGCTACACCTTC
CDR3: CASSAGGRDGYTF

V: TRBV7-9
J: TRBJ1-2
D: TRBD1
size: many
length: 15
DNA: TGTGCCAGCAGCTTAAGAGACAGGGGGCGAGGTGGCTACACCTTC
CDR3: CASSLRDRGRGGYTF

V: TRBV6-2/TRBV6-3
J: TRBJ2-5
D: TRBD1
size: many
length: 13
DNA: TGTGCCAGCGGGACAGGGGTCCAAGAGACCCAGTACTTC
CDR3: CASGTGVQETQYF

V: TRBV7-2
J: TRBJ1-5
D: -
size: many
length: 15
DNA: TGTGCCAGCAGCTTAATAGGGGCGAGCAATCAGCCCCAGCATTTT
CDR3: CASSLIGASNQPQHF

V: TRBV11-2
J: TRBJ1-2
D: -
size: many
length: 14
DNA: TGTGCCAGCACCAAAGACCCCGCCGGCTATGGCTACACCTTC
CDR3: CASTKDPAGYGYTF

V: TRBV3-1
J: TRBJ2-7
D: -
size: -
length: 11
DNA: TGTGCCAGCAGCCAAGATTTCGAGCAGTACTTC
CDR3: CASSQDFEQYF

V: TRBV20-1
J: TRBJ2-7
D: -
size: -
length: 13
DNA: TGCAGTGCTATCAGCCCCCGGAATTACGAGCAGTACTTC
CDR3: CSAISPRNYEQYF

V: TRBV12-3/TRBV12-4
J: TRBJ1-2
D: -
size: many
length: 15
DNA: TGTGCCAGCAGTTTTGCGGACCGAGCTAACTATGGCTACACCTTC
CDR3: CASSFADRANYGYTF

V: TRBV28
J: TRBJ1-5
D: -
size: -
length: 14
DNA: TGTGCCAGCAGCGTAGCTGCGGGCAATCAGCCCCAGCATTTT
CDR3: CASSVAAGNQPQHF

V: TRBV13
J: TRBJ2-7
D: TRBD1
size: many
length: 14
DNA: TGTGCCAGCAGCAACCAGGGGGCGGCCTACGAGCAGTACTTC
CDR3: CASSNQGAAYEQYF

V: TRBV4-2
J: TRBJ2-5
D: -
size: many
length: 14
DNA: TGTGCCAGCAGCCACCAAAGACAGCAAGAGACCCAGTACTTC
CDR3: CASSHQRQQETQYF

V: TRBV28
J: TRBJ2-7
D: -
size: many
length: 15
DNA: TGTGCCAGCAGTCCGACGACATCCCTGGCTGGCGAGCAGTACTTC
CDR3: CASSPTTSLAGEQYF

V: TRBV7-9
J: TRBJ2-2
D: TRBD1
size: many
length: 14
DNA: TGTGCCAGCAGCCGGGACAGGGCGACCGGGGAGCTGTTTTTT
CDR3: CASSRDRATGELFF

V: TRBV12-3/TRBV12-4
J: TRBJ1-6
D: -
size: -
length: 16
DNA: TGTGCCAGCAGTTCGACAGGCACAGGAGTAGGTTCACCCCTCCACTTT
CDR3: CASSSTGTGVGSPLHF

V: TRBV3-1
J: TRBJ2-5
D: -
size: few
length: 15
DNA: TGTGCCAGCAGCCAAGAGTTGGGGCGCCAAGAGACCCAGTACTTC
CDR3: CASSQELGRQETQYF

V: TRBV30
J: TRBJ2-7
D: -
size: many
length: 13
DNA: TGTGCCTGGAGTGGAGGGCTAACCTACGAGCAGTACTTC
CDR3: CAWSGGLTYEQYF

V: TRBV28
J: TRBJ2-5
D: TRBD2
size: -
length: 15
DNA: TGTGCCAGCAGGGGACTAGCGGGGGGGCGAGAGACCCAGTACTTC
CDR3: CASRGLAGGRETQYF

V: TRBV6-1
J: TRBJ2-7
D: -
size: -
length: 13
DNA: TGTGCCAGCAGTGCACGACGGGCTCCGGAGCAGTACTTC
CDR3: CASSARRAPEQYF

V: TRBV2
J: TRBJ1-1
D: -
size: many
length: 16
DNA: TGTGCCAGCAGTGAAGCGCTTCTAGGGGTGAACACTGAAGCTTTCTTT
CDR3: CASSEALLGVNTEAFF

V: TRBV27
J: TRBJ1-2
D: -
size: many
length: 17
DNA: TGTGCCAGCAGTTTATCTCGTAACAGATTTCTTCGTTCGGGCTACACCTTC
CDR3: CASSLSRNRFLRSGYTF

V: TRBV19
J: TRBJ1-1
D: -
size: many
length: 11
DNA: TGTGCCAGTAACTCGGCCCGTGAAGCTTTCTTT
CDR3: CASNSAREAFF

V: TRBV27
J: TRBJ2-7
D: -
size: -
length: 11
DNA: TGTGCGGTCGGGTGGAGCTACGAGCAGTACTTC
CDR3: CAVGWSYEQYF

V: TRBV28
J: TRBJ2-5
D: TRBD1
size: many
length: 13
DNA: TGTGCCAGCAGTTTACCCAGGGGGGAGACCCAGTACTTC
CDR3: CASSLPRGETQYF

V: TRBV5-1
J: TRBJ1-3
D: -
size: many
length: 15
DNA: TGCGCCAGCAGCAGGGACACTTTCTCTGGAAACACCATATATTTT
CDR3: CASSRDTFSGNTIYF

V: TRBV28
J: TRBJ1-1
D: -
size: many
length: 14
DNA: TGTGCCAGCAGTGCCGTCGGCACAAACACTGAAGCTTTCTTT
CDR3: CASSAVGTNTEAFF

V: TRBV24-1
J: TRBJ2-2
D: -
size: many
length: 16
DNA: TGTGCCACCAGTCGAACACCCGTCTCGAACACCGGGGAGCTGTTTTTT
CDR3: CATSRTPVSNTGELFF

V: TRBV5-1
J: TRBJ2-7
D: TRBD1
size: many
length: 14
DNA: TGCGCCAGCAGCTTGGACAGGGGGCCCTACGAGCAGTACTTC
CDR3: CASSLDRGPYEQYF

V: TRBV19
J: TRBJ1-2
D: TRBD1
size: many
length: 15
DNA: TGTGCCACATGGAAGGACAGGAGCATTAACTATGGCTACACCTTC
CDR3: CATWKDRSINYGYTF

V: TRBV7-8
J: TRBJ2-2
D: TRBD1
size: many
length: 18
DNA: TGTGCCAGCAGCCTGCTGCGTGGGACAGGGGGTAATCCCGGGGAGCTGTTTTTT
CDR3: CASSLLRGTGGNPGELFF

V: TRBV6-5
J: TRBJ2-5
D: TRBD2
size: many
length: 16
DNA: TGTGCCAGCAGTTACCCTTTGGAGCGGGAGAAAGAGACCCAGTACTTC
CDR3: CASSYPLEREKETQYF

V: TRBV27
J: TRBJ1-2
D: -
size: many
length: 14
DNA: TGTGCCAGCAGTTTAATTGCCTCAGCCTATGGCTACACCTTC
CDR3: CASSLIASAYGYTF

V: TRBV2
J: TRBJ1-5
D: -
size: many
length: 12
DNA: TGTGCCAGTACAGGGTACAATCAGCCCCAGCATTTT
CDR3: CASTGYNQPQHF

V: TRBV6-2/TRBV6-3
J: TRBJ2-7
D: -
size: many
length: 12
DNA: TGTGCCAGCAGTTACTCGGTTGGAGGGGTGTACTTC
CDR3: CASSYSVGGVYF

V: TRBV11-2
J: TRBJ2-7
D: -
size: many
length: 16
DNA: TGTGCCAGCAGCTTCTTGCAGGGTTTTGGATCAGACGAGCAGTACTTC
CDR3: CASSFLQGFGSDEQYF

V: TRBV29-1
J: TRBJ2-7
D: TRBD2
size: few
length: 16
DNA: TGCAGCGTGAGGACTAGCGGGGGGGAATTCCTCTACGAGCAGTACTTC
CDR3: CSVRTSGGEFLYEQYF

V: TRBV14
J: TRBJ2-7
D: TRBD2
size: many
length: 15
DNA: TGTGCCAGCAGCCAAGGACTAGCGGGAGCCTACGAGCAGTACTTC
CDR3: CASSQGLAGAYEQYF

V: TRBV29-1
J: TRBJ2-7
D: TRBD2
size: many
length: 15
DNA: TGCAGCGCCCTGAGCAGTTTAGCGGGTACCTACGAGCAGTACTTC
CDR3: CSALSSLAGTYEQYF

V: TRBV20-1
J: TRBJ2-7
D: TRBD2
size: -
length: 13
DNA: TGCAGTGCGAGGACTAGTTCGCCCTACGAGCAGTACTTC
CDR3: CSARTSSPYEQYF

V: TRBV6-5
J: TRBJ2-2
D: TRBD2
size: many
length: 15
DNA: TGTGCCAGCAGTTACCGGGGACTAGCAGGCGGGGAGCTGTTTTTT
CDR3: CASSYRGLAGGELFF

V: TRBV12-3/TRBV12-4
J: TRBJ2-2
D: TRBD1
size: many
length: 15
DNA: TGTGCCAGCACGTATACGACAGGGGGAACCGGGGAGCTGTTTTTT
CDR3: CASTYTTGGTGELFF

V: TRBV29-1
J: TRBJ1-2
D: -
size: many
length: 14
DNA: TGCAGCGTTGAAGGCGTCAGGGGAGGGTATGGCTACACCTTC
CDR3: CSVEGVRGGYGYTF

V: TRBV12-3/TRBV12-4
J: TRBJ1-5
D: -
size: many
length: 17
DNA: TGTGCCAGCAGTTTCCCTGAGTTAAGGCAGGGAAATCAGCCCCAGCATTTT
CDR3: CASSFPELRQGNQPQHF

V: TRBV11-2
J: TRBJ2-7
D: -
size: many
length: 14
DNA: TGTGCCAGCAGCCCGAGTCCAGCTTCCTACGAGCAGTACTTC
CDR3: CASSPSPASYEQYF